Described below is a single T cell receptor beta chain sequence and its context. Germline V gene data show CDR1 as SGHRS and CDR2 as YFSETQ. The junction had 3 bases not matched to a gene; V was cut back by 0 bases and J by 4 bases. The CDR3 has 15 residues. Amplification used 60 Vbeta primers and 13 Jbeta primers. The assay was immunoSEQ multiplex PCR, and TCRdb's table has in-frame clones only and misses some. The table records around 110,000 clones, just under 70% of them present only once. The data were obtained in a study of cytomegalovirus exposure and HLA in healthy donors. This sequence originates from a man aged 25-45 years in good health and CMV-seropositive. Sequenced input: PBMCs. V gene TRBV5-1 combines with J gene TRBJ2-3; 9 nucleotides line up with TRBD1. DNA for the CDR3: TGCGCCAGCAGCTTGGAGGGACAGGGATCAGATACGCAGTATTTT. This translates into CASSLEGQGSDTQYF.